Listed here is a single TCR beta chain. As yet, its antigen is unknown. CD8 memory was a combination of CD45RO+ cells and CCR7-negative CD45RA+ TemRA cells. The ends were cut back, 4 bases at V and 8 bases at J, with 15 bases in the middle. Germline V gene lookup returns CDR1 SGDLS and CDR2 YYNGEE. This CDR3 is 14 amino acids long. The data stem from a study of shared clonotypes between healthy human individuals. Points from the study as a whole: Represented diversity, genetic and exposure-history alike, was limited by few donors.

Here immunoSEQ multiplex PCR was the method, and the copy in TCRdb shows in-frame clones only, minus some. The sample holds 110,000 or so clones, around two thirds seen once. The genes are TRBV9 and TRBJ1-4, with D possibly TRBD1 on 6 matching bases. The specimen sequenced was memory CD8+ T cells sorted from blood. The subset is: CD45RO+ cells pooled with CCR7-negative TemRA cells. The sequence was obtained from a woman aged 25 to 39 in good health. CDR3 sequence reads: CASSLPGEAEKLFF. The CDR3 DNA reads TGTGCCAGCAGCCTCCCAGGGGAAGCGGAAAAACTGTTTTTT. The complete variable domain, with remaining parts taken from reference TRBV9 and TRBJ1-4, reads DSGVTQTPKHLITATGQRVTLRCSPRSGDLSVYWYQQSLDQGLQFLIQYYNGEERAKGNILERFSAQQFPDLHSELNLSSLELGDSALYFCASSLPGEAEKLFFGSGTQLSVL.